This T cell receptor beta chain was retrieved from a study of T cell changes during pregnancy in multiple sclerosis. This CDR3 has 13 residues. Looked up from germline, CDR1 is SGHVS and CDR2 is FQNEAQ. V lost 6 bases, J lost 7 bases, and 13 bases lay in between. Measured with immunoSEQ multiplex PCR; TCRdb has only the in-frame clones, and not every one. The sample has some 47,000 clones, roughly nine tenths seen once. Sequenced here: CD8+ T cells from peripheral blood mononuclear cells, sampled in the second trimester of pregnancy. The sequence derives from a female donor with multiple sclerosis, enrolled in a pregnancy study. The V gene is TRBV7-8, the J gene TRBJ2-1; a possible D gene is TRBD1 (6 bases). CDR3 residues: CASSFSGENEQFF. The CDR3 region has the DNA TGTGCCAGCAGTTTCTCAGGGGAGAATGAGCAGTTCTTC.